This T cell receptor (beta chain) was obtained from a study of T cell responses to AZD1222 COVID-19 vaccine. Assay used: immunoSEQ multiplex PCR; TCRdb lists only in-frame clones, some missing. The data hold about 120,000 clones, with about 90% observed a single time. Study-level points and caveats: The donors showed a predominance of white British ancestry and of females, with possible underestimation of clonal diversity. Spike-specific TCR breadth and depth went up after people got two AZD1222 doses. Sampling captured repertoires only after the peak T cell response.

This CDR3 contains 14 residues. Per the germline V gene, CDR1 is SGHRS and CDR2 is YFSETQ. V shed 0 bases and J shed 4 bases, with 10 bases lying between them. About this clone itself: Its antigen remains unidentified.

This clonotype was sampled from an adult in good health. The sample here was peripheral blood, taken on day 0 of AZD1222 vaccination. The chain recombines TRBV5-1 with TRBJ1-1; possibly TRBD1 for D (6 bases). The CDR3 DNA reads TGCGCCAGCAGCTTGGTAGGGGGGACCACTGAAGCTTTCTTT. This translates into CASSLVGGTTEAFF.